This T cell receptor beta chain comes out of a study of cytomegalovirus exposure and HLA in healthy donors. With 60 Vbeta and 13 Jbeta primers, the PCR was carried out. Assay: immunoSEQ multiplex PCR; the TCRdb copy retains only in-frame clones and omits some. The repertoire includes around 170,000 clones, around 72% of them detected once, and 5.5% to 7.5% sits in the top ten. Specimen: PBMCs. This TCR was recovered from a woman in her thirties or forties in good health and CMV-seropositive.

This CDR3 is CASSLILAGETQYF. In DNA form, the CDR3 reads TGTGCCAGCAGCTTAATACTAGCGGGGGAGACCCAGTACTTC. The chain employs TRBV7-6 and TRBJ2-5; 10 bases are shared with TRBD2. CDR3 length: 14 amino acids. V was pared by 2 bases and J by 5 bases, with 2 bases of the junction left unmatched. The germline CDR1 and CDR2 sequences are SGHVS and FNYEAQ.